The T cell receptor beta chain described here comes from a study of cytomegalovirus exposure and HLA in healthy donors. Clones were read by immunoSEQ multiplex PCR, and TCRdb kept only the in-frame ones, dropping some. The sample lists some 130,000 clones, about 94% occurring once. Broader study findings: Confirmation in vitro established that a few CMV-associated chains were specific for CMV antigens.

The study drew the donors from its roughly 120-subject validation cohort, separate from the roughly 700-subject first cohort. Losses at the gene ends were 3 bases for V and 2 bases for J; bases not matched to a gene: 5. CDR3 length: 16 amino acids. The germline V gene has CDR1 MDHEN and CDR2 SYDVKM. This clone was seen once. Its antigen is not identified. The chain recombines TRBV28 with TRBJ2-2, with 8 nucleotides matching TRBD2. This sequence was found in a man between 18 and 29 years old in good health and CMV-seropositive. The sample consisted of PBMCs. The CDR3, as DNA: TGTGCCAGCAGTTTTCGGGGACTAGAAAACACCGGGGAGCTGTTTTTT. The encoded protein is CASSFRGLENTGELFF.